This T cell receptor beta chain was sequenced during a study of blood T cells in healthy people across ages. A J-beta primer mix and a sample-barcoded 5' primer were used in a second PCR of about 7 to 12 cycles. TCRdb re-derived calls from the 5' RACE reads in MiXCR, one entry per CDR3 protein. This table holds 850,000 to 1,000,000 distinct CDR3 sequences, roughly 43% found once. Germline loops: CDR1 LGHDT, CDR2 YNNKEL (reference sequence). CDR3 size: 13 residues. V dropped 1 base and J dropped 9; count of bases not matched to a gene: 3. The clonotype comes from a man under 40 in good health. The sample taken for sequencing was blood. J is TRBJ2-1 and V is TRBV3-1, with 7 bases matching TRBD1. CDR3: CASSQGRTGEQFF. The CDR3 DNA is TGTGCCAGCAGCCAAGGTAGGACAGGTGAGCAGTTCTTC.